Listed below are T cell receptor beta chains from one sample, sequenced in a study of CD8 T cells in Susac syndrome. TCRdb used MiXCR to reprocess the immunoSEQ multiplex PCR reads, holding one entry per CDR3 protein. The data show 100,000 to 150,000 distinct CDR3 sequences, with more than 85% seen just once and 0.085% to 0.095% held by the top ten. Sequencing was carried out using CD4+ T cells from PBMCs. The receptor set was obtained from a human donor with multiple sclerosis. CDR3s include the opening cysteine and the closing phenylalanine or tryptophan. A D gene is named only where the DNA matches it firmly. Size tells how often a clone was seen (once, few, many) or the class of an expanded clone, and some rows leave it out.

V,J,D,length,size,CDR3,DNA
TRBV20-1,TRBJ2-2,NA,15,NA,CSARDRTQGWGELFF,TGCAGTGCTAGAGATCGAACACAGGGATGGGGGGAGCTGTTTTTT
TRBV3-1,TRBJ2-2,NA,14,NA,CASSQVVITGELFF,TGTGCCAGCAGCCAAGTGGTAATCACCGGGGAGCTGTTTTTT
TRBV7-2,TRBJ1-2,TRBD1,15,NA,CASSRFGYRGTGYTF,TGTGCCAGCAGCCGCTTTGGGTACAGGGGGACTGGCTACACCTTC
TRBV11-2,TRBJ2-7,TRBD2,15,NA,CASSPWTSGGYEQYF,TGTGCCAGCAGCCCATGGACTAGCGGGGGCTACGAGCAGTACTTC
TRBV5-4,TRBJ1-1,NA,13,NA,CASSLAGNTEAFF,TGTGCCAGCAGCTTGGCAGGGAACACTGAAGCTTTCTTT
TRBV30,TRBJ1-5,NA,15,NA,CAWSKPPWSNQPQHF,TGTGCCTGGAGTAAGCCTCCGTGGAGCAATCAGCCCCAGCATTTT
TRBV4-3,TRBJ1-6,NA,14,once,CASSQDGRNSPLHF,TGCGCCAGCAGCCAAGATGGTAGGAATTCACCCCTCCACTTT
TRBV10-3,TRBJ1-6,NA,13,NA,CAISESMAAPLHF,TGTGCCATCAGTGAGTCCATGGCGGCACCCCTCCACTTT
TRBV7-2,TRBJ1-1,NA,9,NA,CASSRQAFF,TGTGCCAGCAGCAGACAGGCTTTCTTT
TRBV30,TRBJ2-2,NA,15,once,CAWSRGQRRTGELFF,TGTGCCTGGAGTAGAGGACAGAGAAGAACCGGGGAGCTGTTTTTT
TRBV7-2,TRBJ1-2,NA,15,few,CASSGYRQANYGYTF,TGTGCCAGCAGCGGCTACAGGCAAGCTAACTATGGCTACACCTTC
TRBV7-9,TRBJ2-1,TRBD2,16,NA,CASSQGLAGGGDEQFF,TGTGCCAGCAGCCAGGGACTAGCGGGGGGCGGGGATGAGCAGTTCTTC
TRBV5-4,TRBJ1-2,NA,16,NA,CASSLDIPRDWGGYTF,TGTGCCAGCAGCTTGGACATACCCCGGGACTGGGGTGGCTACACCTTC
TRBV2,TRBJ1-5,NA,12,NA,CASSWTFQPQHF,TGTGCCAGCAGTTGGACCTTTCAGCCCCAGCATTTT
TRBV9,TRBJ2-3,NA,16,NA,CASSARGGASTDTQYF,TGTGCCAGCAGCGCCAGAGGGGGGGCGAGCACAGATACGCAGTATTTT
TRBV2,TRBJ2-7,NA,12,NA,CASKGGTSEQYF,TGTGCCAGCAAAGGGGGAACCTCCGAGCAGTACTTC
TRBV30,TRBJ2-1,NA,14,once,CAWSVEGTYNEQFF,TGTGCCTGGAGTGTTGAGGGGACGTACAATGAGCAGTTCTTC
TRBV10-3,TRBJ1-6,NA,13,NA,CAIRLGDNSPLHF,TGTGCCATCAGGTTAGGGGATAATTCACCCCTCCACTTT
TRBV29-1,TRBJ2-7,NA,9,NA,CSANYEQYF,TGCAGCGCCAACTACGAGCAGTACTTC
TRBV24-1,TRBJ2-1,TRBD1,17,NA,CATSDTPGTAQDNEQFF,TGTGCCACCAGTGATACCCCTGGGACAGCCCAGGACAATGAGCAGTTCTTC
TRBV5-1,TRBJ2-2,NA,13,NA,CASSLADTGELFF,TGCGCCAGCAGCCTAGCAGACACCGGGGAGCTGTTTTTT
TRBV4-1,TRBJ1-2,NA,12,NA,CASSQVRSGYTF,TGCGCCAGCAGCCAAGTAAGATCTGGCTACACCTTC
TRBV7-3,TRBJ2-3,TRBD1,15,NA,CASSPLGQGSDTQYF,TGTGCCAGCAGTCCTCTGGGACAGGGGTCAGATACGCAGTATTTT
TRBV27,TRBJ2-7,TRBD2,15,NA,CASSTLAADLGEQYF,TGTGCCAGCAGTACACTAGCGGCCGACTTAGGCGAGCAGTACTTC
TRBV20-1,TRBJ1-1,NA,13,NA,CSASGQLNTEAFF,TGCAGTGCTAGTGGACAGTTGAACACTGAAGCTTTCTTT
TRBV12-3/TRBV12-4,TRBJ2-6,TRBD1,19,NA,CASLPWGTGGSGGANVLTF,TGTGCCAGCCTCCCCTGGGGGACAGGGGGTTCAGGTGGGGCCAACGTCCTGACTTTC
TRBV6-1,TRBJ1-6,NA,16,few,CASSRTGTEGNSPLHF,TGTGCCAGCAGTCGAACGGGCACAGAAGGGAATTCACCCCTCCACTTT
TRBV29-1,TRBJ2-1,NA,13,once,CSVVSGDNNEQFF,TGCAGCGTTGTCTCAGGGGACAACAATGAGCAGTTCTTC
TRBV7-9,TRBJ1-6,NA,16,NA,CASSLTGRLLNSPLHF,TGTGCCAGCAGCTTGACCGGACGGTTGCTAAATTCACCCCTCCACTTT
TRBV29-1,TRBJ2-7,NA,13,NA,CSVGPAGAGEQYF,TGCAGCGTTGGCCCAGCAGGGGCAGGCGAGCAGTACTTC
TRBV23-1,TRBJ2-1,NA,12,NA,CASSPPGVQRFF,TGCGCCAGCAGTCCCCCTGGGGTACAAAGGTTCTTC
TRBV6-2/TRBV6-3,TRBJ1-1,NA,13,NA,CASSVQANTEAFF,TGTGCCAGCAGTGTACAGGCGAACACTGAAGCTTTCTTT
TRBV12-3/TRBV12-4,TRBJ2-1,NA,15,NA,CASSWVSGPYNEQFF,TGTGCCAGCAGTTGGGTAAGCGGCCCCTACAATGAGCAGTTCTTC
TRBV28,TRBJ2-3,TRBD1,13,NA,CASRTGVPDTQYF,TGTGCCAGCAGGACAGGGGTTCCAGATACGCAGTATTTT
TRBV12-3/TRBV12-4,TRBJ1-3,NA,14,NA,CATRQGSTGNTIYF,TGTGCCACCCGTCAGGGTTCAACTGGAAACACCATATATTTT
TRBV2,TRBJ2-1,NA,15,NA,CASKGSPSSYNEQFF,TGTGCCAGCAAGGGCAGCCCAAGCTCCTACAATGAGCAGTTCTTC
TRBV28,TRBJ2-7,TRBD1,15,once,CASSPGQATSYEQYF,TGTGCCAGCAGCCCCGGACAGGCAACATCCTACGAGCAGTACTTC
TRBV28,TRBJ2-4,NA,14,NA,CASSLKGAKNIQYF,TGTGCCAGCAGTTTGAAGGGGGCCAAAAACATTCAGTACTTC
TRBV11-3,TRBJ2-2,TRBD1,15,NA,CASSTTGGGTGELFF,TGTGCCAGCAGCACCACAGGGGGCGGAACCGGGGAGCTGTTTTTT
TRBV11-3,TRBJ2-4,TRBD1,16,NA,CASSSAGTGVRNIQYF,TGTGCCAGCAGCTCCGCCGGGACAGGGGTTCGAAACATTCAGTACTTC
TRBV24-1,TRBJ2-1,NA,14,NA,CATSDFNRGNEQFF,TGTGCCACCAGTGATTTTAATAGAGGCAATGAGCAGTTCTTC
TRBV29-1,TRBJ1-1,TRBD1,14,NA,CSAATGGIGTEAFF,TGCAGCGCCGCGACAGGGGGGATCGGGACTGAAGCTTTCTTT
TRBV29-1,TRBJ2-3,TRBD2,15,NA,CSGVPSSGPTDTQYF,TGCAGCGGGGTCCCGTCTAGCGGCCCCACAGATACGCAGTATTTT
TRBV19,TRBJ2-7,NA,14,NA,CASSPRVGPYEQYF,TGTGCCAGTAGTCCACGGGTCGGACCCTACGAGCAGTACTTC
TRBV7-9,TRBJ2-5,NA,14,NA,CASSSMTSGETQYF,TGTGCCAGCAGCTCTATGACTAGTGGAGAGACCCAGTACTTC